Listed here are 15 T cell receptor beta chains from one sample, sequenced in a study of cytomegalovirus exposure and HLA in healthy donors. Sequenced by immunoSEQ multiplex PCR; TCRdb stores in-frame clones only, minus some. The data show around 70,000 clones, roughly nine tenths seen once. Sequencing was performed on PBMCs. The receptor source for this set is a man aged 18 to 30 in good health and CMV-seronegative.

The chain uses TRBV30 and TRBJ2-6; the D gene is possibly TRBD1 (6 bases). V was shortened by 2 bases and J by 2 bases, with 10 bases between the two germline ends. Germline assignment: CDR1 GTSNPN and CDR2 SVGIG (reference sequence). The CDR3 has 15 amino acids. The CDR3 protein is CAWSPTGTGANVLTF. The DNA for the CDR3 is TGTGCCTGGAGTCCCACAGGGACTGGGGCCAACGTCCTGACTTTC.

The chain employs TRBV11-2 and TRBJ2-7; 8 bases are a match to TRBD1. The CDR3 is 13 residues long. Germline trimming cut 6 bases from V and 7 bases from J; bases unmatched to any gene: 8. Germline V gene data show CDR1 as SGHAT and CDR2 as FQNNGV. Written as DNA, the CDR3 is TGTGCCAGCAGTTATCAGGGGGCGGAGGAGCAGTACTTC. As protein: CASSYQGAEEQYF.

This chain connects TRBV27 to TRBJ2-1; unclear D gene. The CDR3 extends over 16 amino acids. Germline-derived CDR1 and CDR2 are MNHEY and SMNVEV (reference sequence). V lost 4 bases and J lost 7, with 20 bases in between. The CDR3, as DNA: TGTGCCAGCAGTTCCCCGACAAGGAAAAAATGGAATGAGCAGTTCTTC. Its translation is CASSSPTRKKWNEQFF.

V and J are TRBV9 and TRBJ1-2; possibly TRBD1 for D (5 bases). There are 15 residues in the CDR3. V lost 3 bases and J lost 5, with 17 bases in between. Germline values: CDR1 SGDLS, CDR2 YYNGEE. CDR3 DNA: TGTGCCAGCAGCGAGGGGCAGGGTAGTATTTATGGCTACACCTTC. Translating gives CASSEGQGSIYGYTF.

This clone occurred once. This rearrangement joins TRBV10-3 to TRBJ1-2; a weak D match, TRBD1 (6 bases). Germline V CDR1 and CDR2: ENHRY, SYGVKD. V was shortened by 6 bases and J by 3 bases, with 17 bases between the two germline ends. The CDR3 contains 15 residues. The CDR3 region has the DNA TGTGCCATCAGCACACAGGGATCGGAGGACTATGGCTACACCTTC. Amino acids: CAISTQGSEDYGYTF.

The V and J genes are TRBV30 and TRBJ2-3; D is possibly TRBD1 (5 bases). Germline lookup yields CDR1 GTSNPN and CDR2 SVGIG (reference sequence). The CDR3 has 14 residues. V lost 8 bases and J lost 3, with 18 bases in between. The CDR3 DNA reads as TGTGCCGGACCCTTGGAGACAGAGACAGATACGCAGTATTTT. The encoded protein is CAGPLETETDTQYF.

The chain couples TRBV10-2 to TRBJ1-2; no clear D gene. Deletions cut 3 bases from V and 8 bases from J, with 19 bases between. Germline V gene data show CDR1 as WSHSY and CDR2 as SAAADI. There are 15 residues in the CDR3. CDR3 sequence reads: CASSDTGFRREGYTF. As DNA, the CDR3 is TGCGCCAGCAGTGATACCGGTTTCCGGAGGGAAGGCTACACCTTC.

The V gene is TRBV6-6, the J gene TRBJ1-2; no firm D call. Germline CDR1 and CDR2: MNHNY and SVGAGI (reference sequence). The CDR3 loop spans 13 amino acids. The V end was cut by 3 bases, the J end by 2 bases, with 7 bases between. CDR3 amino acids: CASSYYGNYGYTF. The CDR3 nucleotides are TGTGCCAGCAGTTATTACGGGAACTATGGCTACACCTTC.

The chain employs TRBV4-3 and TRBJ1-4; no definite D call. The ends were cut back, 0 bases at V and 3 bases at J, with 17 bases in the middle. The V gene's germline CDR1 is LGHNA and CDR2 YSLEER. This CDR3 contains 18 residues. CDR3 sequence: CASSQDPGVPAANEKLFF. The CDR3 DNA reads as TGCGCCAGCAGCCAAGATCCCGGGGTACCTGCGGCTAATGAAAAACTGTTTTTT.

The chain has TRBV4-1 and TRBJ2-5, with a possible D match to TRBD2 (6 bases). Trimming shortened V by 1 base and J by 5 bases, and 23 bases separated the two germline ends. The CDR3 sequence is 18 residues long. In germline, CDR1 is MGHRA, CDR2 YSYEKL. CDR3 in DNA: TGCGCCAGCAGCCAAGGGGACCCCGAAGGGAGGATGGGCGAGACCCAGTACTTC. The encoded protein is CASSQGDPEGRMGETQYF.

J is TRBJ2-6 and V is TRBV27; D not certain. Trimming shortened V by 8 bases and J by 0 bases, and 8 bases separated the two germline ends. The CDR3 totals 14 residues. CDR1 is MNHEY, CDR2 SMNVEV, per germline (reference sequence). This CDR3 is CASAIHSGANVLTF. CDR3 DNA: TGTGCCAGCGCTATTCACTCTGGGGCCAACGTCCTGACTTTC.

The count of this clone is one. The genes are TRBV6-1 and TRBJ1-2; D uncertain. V lost 7 bases and J lost 8, with 20 bases in between. Germline CDR1 is MNHNS and CDR2 is SASEGT. This CDR3 is 14 amino acids long. The CDR3 loop reads CASTPRTDSWGYTF. DNA of the CDR3: TGTGCCAGCACTCCGCGCACAGATTCATGGGGCTACACCTTC.

V usage is TRBV28 and J usage is TRBJ2-1, with 10 bases aligning to TRBD2. Germline CDR1 reads MDHEN; CDR2 reads SYDVKM. The CDR3 extends over 15 amino acids. V shed 5 bases, J shed 3 bases, and the junction held 4 bases outside the gene matches. The CDR3 reads CASSAGTSDYNEQFF. The CDR3 bases are TGTGCCAGCAGTGCCGGGACTAGCGACTACAATGAGCAGTTCTTC.

This chain connects TRBV10-1 to TRBJ2-3; 13 bases fit TRBD2. Germline CDR1 and CDR2: WNHNN and SYGVQD (reference sequence). V lost 8 bases and J lost 6; bases outside the gene matches: 11. The CDR3 is 16 amino acids. The CDR3 nucleotides read TGCGCCAGCCCCGGGACTAGCGGGAACTGGGGGGATACGCAGTATTTT. This translates into CASPGTSGNWGDTQYF.

The rearrangement links TRBV2 to TRBJ2-1; a possible D gene is TRBD1 (6 bases). The germline CDR1 and CDR2 sequences are SNHLY and FYNNEI. V was pared by 5 bases and J by 7 bases, with 9 bases between. This CDR3 has 12 amino acids. The CDR3 here is CASSKQGNEQFF. The CDR3 DNA follows: TGTGCCAGCAGTAAACAGGGAAATGAGCAGTTCTTC.